The 12 T cell receptor beta chains below all came from one sample that was sequenced in a study of T cells in Graves' hyperthyroidism and ophthalmopathy. From RNA transcripts, TCR beta CDR3 regions were amplified. Initially, a first-round RT-PCR of the TCR CDR3 employed the HTBI primer set. TCRdb reanalysed the multiplex PCR reads using MiXCR and keeps one entry per CDR3 protein. The sample lists about half a million distinct CDR3 sequences, 15% to 20% occurring once. The sequencing input was blood. Receptor source: a man aged 40-49 years with Graves' ophthalmopathy.

The J gene is TRBJ1-1, the V gene TRBV10-3; weak D call: TRBD1 (6 bases). CDR1 and CDR2 (germline): ENHRY, SYGVKD. The CDR3 covers 13 residues. With 3 bases removed from V and 5 bases from J, the gap between germline ends came to 10 bases. CDR3 amino acids: CAISDRGETEAFF. The CDR3 nucleotides are TGTGCCATCAGTGACAGGGGAGAGACTGAAGCTTTCTTT.

There are many counts of this clonotype. J is TRBJ1-5 and V is TRBV12-3 or TRBV12-4, with D possibly matching TRBD1 (5 bases). Trimming stripped 6 bases from V and 0 bases from J, with 12 bases between. The CDR3 extends over 15 amino acids. The CDR3 loop is CASSLLDTSNQPQHF. CDR3 nucleotide sequence: TGTGCCAGCAGCCTTTTGGACACTAGCAATCAGCCCCAGCATTTT.

This clonotype was recorded at least ten times. This chain connects TRBV7-2 to TRBJ2-1, with D possibly being TRBD2 (5 bases). The V and J ends lost 2 bases and 4 bases respectively, with 24 bases between them. The CDR3 extends over 19 amino acids. The germline V gene has CDR1 SGHTA and CDR2 FQGNSA. In DNA form, the CDR3 reads TGTGCCAGCAGCTTACTAGCCCAACCTAGCTCAGTGGCGTACAATGAGCAGTTCTTC. Translation: CASSLLAQPSSVAYNEQFF.

This clonotype has more than one count but fewer than ten. This chain uses TRBV9 with TRBJ2-1, with 7 bases that match TRBD2. The CDR3 is made up of 17 amino acids. Germline CDR1 reads SGDLS; CDR2 reads YYNGEE. The J segment lost 0 bases and the V segment lost 5 bases, leaving 11 bases of the junction unmatched. CDR3: CASSATPLAVSYNEQFF. DNA of the CDR3: TGTGCCAGCAGTGCCACCCCTCTAGCGGTCTCCTACAATGAGCAGTTCTTC.

The CDR3 DNA is TGCAGTGCTAGGGTACAGGGAATTACCAAAAACATTCAGTACTTC. Translation: CSARVQGITKNIQYF. This chain links TRBV20-1 with TRBJ2-4; D perhaps matches TRBD1 (6 bases). The CDR3 runs 15 residues. CDR1 and CDR2 from the germline V gene are DFQATT and SNEGSKA (reference sequence). The V and J ends lost 3 bases and 2 bases respectively, with 14 bases between them.

This clonotype came up once. This chain links TRBV6-5 with TRBJ1-1; TRBD1 is a possible D gene (5 bases). V lost 3 bases and J 0 bases, leaving 11 bases between the germline ends. This CDR3 contains 15 residues. CDR1 and CDR2 (germline): MNHEY, SVGAGI. CDR3 nucleotides: TGTGCCAGCAGTTATTCCGGGGGGGTGAACACTGAAGCTTTCTTT. Its translation: CASSYSGGVNTEAFF.

In this sample, this clonotype turned up many times. The J gene is TRBJ1-5, the V gene TRBV12-3 or TRBV12-4; the D gene is possibly TRBD1 (6 bases). Trimming removed 6 bases at V and 1 base at J, with 13 bases between. The CDR3 spans 15 residues. In DNA, the CDR3 is TGTGCCAGCAGACAGGGTTCGTCCAGCAATCAGCCCCAGCATTTT. Its translation: CASRQGSSSNQPQHF.

This clonotype was observed at least ten times. The chain links TRBV10-3 to TRBJ2-7, with unresolved D. The V gene lost 3 bases and the J gene lost 4 bases, with 4 bases spanning the gap. CDR1 is ENHRY, CDR2 SYGVKD, per germline. The length of the CDR3 is 11 residues. Here the CDR3 DNA reads TGTGCCATCAGTGAAGGTTACGAGCAGTACTTC. It codes for CAISEGYEQYF.

This clonotype was detected many times. The V call is TRBV12-3 or TRBV12-4, the J call TRBJ2-1, with 10 bases fitting TRBD1. The CDR3 loop spans 17 amino acids. Trimming removed 5 bases from V and 0 bases from J; junction bases left unmatched: 7. The CDR3, as DNA: TGTGCCAGCAGTCAAGGGACAGGGGTCGTCTCCTACAATGAGCAGTTCTTC. Amino acids: CASSQGTGVVSYNEQFF.

This clonotype was observed a handful of times. The chain is built from TRBV14 and TRBJ2-1; 9 bases match TRBD2. J gave up 6 bases and V 4 bases, and 10 bases lay outside the gene matches. This CDR3 has 16 amino acids. Germline loops: CDR1 SGHDN, CDR2 FVKESK. Written as DNA, the CDR3 is TGTGCCAGCAGCCCCCCGGTGCTAGCGGGAATCAATGAGCAGTTCTTC. Protein product: CASSPPVLAGINEQFF.

V usage is TRBV5-1 and J usage is TRBJ1-1; 8 bases match TRBD1. Germline V CDR1 and CDR2: SGHRS, YFSETQ. The CDR3 is 13 residues long. V lost 7 bases, J lost 3 bases, and 5 bases stayed unmatched. The CDR3 sequence is CASGLQGDTEAFF. The DNA for the CDR3 is TGCGCCAGCGGATTACAGGGGGACACTGAAGCTTTCTTT.

This chain joins TRBV19 and TRBJ1-5; possibly TRBD1 for D (6 bases). Germline lookup yields CDR1 LNHDA and CDR2 SQIVND (reference sequence). V lost 3 bases, J lost 7 bases, and 10 bases lay in between. The CDR3 runs 13 residues. CDR3 in amino acids: CASSIKGGQPQHF. The CDR3 coding sequence is TGTGCCAGTAGTATCAAGGGGGGACAGCCCCAGCATTTT.